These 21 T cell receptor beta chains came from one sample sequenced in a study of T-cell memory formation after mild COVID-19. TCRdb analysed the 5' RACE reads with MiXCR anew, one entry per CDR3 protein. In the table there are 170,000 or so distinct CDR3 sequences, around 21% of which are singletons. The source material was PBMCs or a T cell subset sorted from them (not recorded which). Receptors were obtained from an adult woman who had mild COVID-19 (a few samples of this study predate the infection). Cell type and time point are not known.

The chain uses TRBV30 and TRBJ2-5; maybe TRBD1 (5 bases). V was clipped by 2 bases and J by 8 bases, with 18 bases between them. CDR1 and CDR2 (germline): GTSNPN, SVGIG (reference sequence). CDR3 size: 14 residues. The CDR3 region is CAWSTGAADETQYF. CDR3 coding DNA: TGTGCCTGGAGTACTGGGGCAGCAGACGAAACCCAGTACTTC. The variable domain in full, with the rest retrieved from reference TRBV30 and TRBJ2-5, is SQTIHQWPATLVQPVGSPLSLECTVEGTSNPNLYWYRQAAGRGLQLLFYSVGIGQISSEVPQNLSASRPQDRQFILSSKKLLLSDSGFYLCAWSTGAADETQYFGPGTRLLVL.

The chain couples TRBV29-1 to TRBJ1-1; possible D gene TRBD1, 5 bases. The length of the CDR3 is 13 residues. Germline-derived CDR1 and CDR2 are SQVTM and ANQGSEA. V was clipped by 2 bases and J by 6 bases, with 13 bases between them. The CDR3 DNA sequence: TGCAGCGTTGAAACAGACCAGGGACCTGAAGCTTTCTTT. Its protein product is CSVETDQGPEAFF.

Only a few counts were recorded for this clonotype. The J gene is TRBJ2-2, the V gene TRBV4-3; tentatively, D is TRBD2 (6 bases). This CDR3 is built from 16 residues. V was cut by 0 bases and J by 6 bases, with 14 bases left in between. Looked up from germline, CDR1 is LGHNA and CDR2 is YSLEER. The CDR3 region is CASSQDSGGVAGELFF. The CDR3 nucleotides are TGCGCCAGCAGCCAAGATAGTGGAGGGGTCGCCGGGGAGCTGTTTTTT.

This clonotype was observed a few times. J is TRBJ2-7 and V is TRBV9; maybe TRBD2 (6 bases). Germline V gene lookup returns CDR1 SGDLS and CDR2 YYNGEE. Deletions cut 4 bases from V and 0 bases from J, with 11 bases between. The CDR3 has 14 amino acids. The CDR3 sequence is CASSPGGSSYEQYF. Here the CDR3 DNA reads TGTGCCAGCAGCCCCGGGGGTAGCTCCTACGAGCAGTACTTC.

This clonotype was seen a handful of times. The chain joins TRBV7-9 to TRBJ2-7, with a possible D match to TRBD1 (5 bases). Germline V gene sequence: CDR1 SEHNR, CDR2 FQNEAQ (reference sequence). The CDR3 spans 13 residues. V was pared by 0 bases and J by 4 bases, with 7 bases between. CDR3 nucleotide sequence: TGTGCCAGCAGCTTAGCGGCAGGGTACGAGCAGTACTTC. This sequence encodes CASSLAAGYEQYF.

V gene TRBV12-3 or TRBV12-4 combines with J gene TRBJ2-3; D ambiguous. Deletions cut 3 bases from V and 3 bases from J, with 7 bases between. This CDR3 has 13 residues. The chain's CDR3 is CASSFTPTDTQYF. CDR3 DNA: TGTGCCAGCAGTTTTACTCCGACAGATACGCAGTATTTT.

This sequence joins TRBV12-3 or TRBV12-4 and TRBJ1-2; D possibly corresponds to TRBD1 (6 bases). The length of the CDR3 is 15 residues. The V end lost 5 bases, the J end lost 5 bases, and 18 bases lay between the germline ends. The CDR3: CASSLGQPYEYGYTF. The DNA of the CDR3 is TGTGCCAGCAGTCTAGGACAGCCCTACGAATATGGCTACACCTTC.

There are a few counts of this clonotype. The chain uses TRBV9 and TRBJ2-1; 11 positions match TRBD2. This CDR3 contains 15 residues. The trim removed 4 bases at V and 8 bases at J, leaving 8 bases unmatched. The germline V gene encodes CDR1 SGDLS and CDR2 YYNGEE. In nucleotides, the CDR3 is TGTGCCAGCAGCTCTCTAGCGGGAGGTTTGTATGAGCAGTTCTTC. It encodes CASSSLAGGLYEQFF.

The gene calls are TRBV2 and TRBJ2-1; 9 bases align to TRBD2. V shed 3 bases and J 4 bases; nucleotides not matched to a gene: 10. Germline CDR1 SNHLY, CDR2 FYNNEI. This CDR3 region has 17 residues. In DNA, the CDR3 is TGTGCCAGCAGTGAGAGGTTCCTAGCGGGAAGGTACAATGAGCAGTTCTTC. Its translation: CASSERFLAGRYNEQFF.

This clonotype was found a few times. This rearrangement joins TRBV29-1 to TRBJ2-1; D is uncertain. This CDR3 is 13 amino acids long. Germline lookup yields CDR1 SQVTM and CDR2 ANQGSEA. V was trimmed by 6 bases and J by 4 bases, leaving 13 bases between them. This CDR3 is CSVDLGSYNEQFF. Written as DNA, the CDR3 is TGCAGCGTCGACCTTGGCTCTTACAATGAGCAGTTCTTC.

The CDR3 here is CSAEDRRSEQYF. The DNA for the CDR3 is TGCAGTGCTGAGGACAGGCGGTCCGAGCAGTACTTC. The genes are TRBV20-1 and TRBJ2-7, with TRBD1 matching over 7 bases. CDR3 length equals 12 residues. Germline V lookup: CDR1 DFQATT, CDR2 SNEGSKA (reference sequence). The J segment lost 6 bases and the V segment lost 5 bases, leaving 7 bases of the junction unmatched.

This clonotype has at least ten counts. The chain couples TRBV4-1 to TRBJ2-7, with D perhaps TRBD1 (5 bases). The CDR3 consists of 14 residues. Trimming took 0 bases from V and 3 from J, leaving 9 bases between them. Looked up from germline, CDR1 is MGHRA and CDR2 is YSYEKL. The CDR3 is CASSQDQGSYEQYF. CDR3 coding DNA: TGCGCCAGCAGCCAAGATCAGGGTAGCTACGAGCAGTACTTC.

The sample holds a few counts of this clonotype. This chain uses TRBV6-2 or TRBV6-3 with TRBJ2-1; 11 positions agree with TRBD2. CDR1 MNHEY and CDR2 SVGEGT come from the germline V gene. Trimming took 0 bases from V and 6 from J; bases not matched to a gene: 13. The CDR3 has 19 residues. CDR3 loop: CASSYSSIAGGPLSNEQFF. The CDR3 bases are TGTGCCAGCAGTTACTCGTCGATAGCGGGAGGGCCTCTTAGCAATGAGCAGTTCTTC.

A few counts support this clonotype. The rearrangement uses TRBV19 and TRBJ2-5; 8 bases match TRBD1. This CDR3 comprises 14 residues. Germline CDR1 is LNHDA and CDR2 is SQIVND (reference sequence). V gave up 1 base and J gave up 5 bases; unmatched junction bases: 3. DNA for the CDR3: TGTGCCAGTAGTATAGGGACAGGGTTCGAGACCCAGTACTTC. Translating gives CASSIGTGFETQYF. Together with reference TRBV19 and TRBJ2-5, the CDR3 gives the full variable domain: DGGITQSPKYLFRKEGQNVTLSCEQNLNHDAMYWYRQDPGQGLRLIYYSQIVNDFQKGDIAEGYSVSREKKESFPLTVTSAQKNPTAFYLCASSIGTGFETQYFGPGTRLLVL.

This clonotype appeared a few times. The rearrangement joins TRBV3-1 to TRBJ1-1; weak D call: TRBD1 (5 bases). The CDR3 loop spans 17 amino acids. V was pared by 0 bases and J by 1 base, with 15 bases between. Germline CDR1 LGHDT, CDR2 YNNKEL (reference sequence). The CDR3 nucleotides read TGTGCCAGCAGCCAAGATGTGGGGGTAGGATCGAACACTGAAGCTTTCTTT. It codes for CASSQDVGVGSNTEAFF.

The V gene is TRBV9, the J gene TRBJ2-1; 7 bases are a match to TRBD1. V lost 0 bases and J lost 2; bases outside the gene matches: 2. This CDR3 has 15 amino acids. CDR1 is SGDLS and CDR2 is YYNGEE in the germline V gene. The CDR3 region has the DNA TGTGCCAGCAGCGTAGCAGGGACAGCCTACAATGAGCAGTTCTTC. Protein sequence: CASSVAGTAYNEQFF.

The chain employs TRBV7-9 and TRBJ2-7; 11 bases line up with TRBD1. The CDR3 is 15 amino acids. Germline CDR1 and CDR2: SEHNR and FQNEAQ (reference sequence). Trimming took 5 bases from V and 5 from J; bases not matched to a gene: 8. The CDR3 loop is CASSPRDRGANEQYF. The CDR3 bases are TGTGCCAGCAGCCCCCGGGACAGGGGGGCCAACGAGCAGTACTTC.

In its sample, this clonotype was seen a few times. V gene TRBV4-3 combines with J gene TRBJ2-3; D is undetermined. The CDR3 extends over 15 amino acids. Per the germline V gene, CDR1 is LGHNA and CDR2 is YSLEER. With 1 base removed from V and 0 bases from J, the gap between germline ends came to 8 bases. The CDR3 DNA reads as TGCGCCAGCAGCCAAGTGTTAGGGAGCACAGATACGCAGTATTTT. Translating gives CASSQVLGSTDTQYF.

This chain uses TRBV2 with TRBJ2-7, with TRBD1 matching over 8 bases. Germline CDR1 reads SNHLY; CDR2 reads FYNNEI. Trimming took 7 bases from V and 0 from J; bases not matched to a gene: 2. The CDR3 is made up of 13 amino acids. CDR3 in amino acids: CASKTGDSYEQYF. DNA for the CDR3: TGTGCCAGCAAGACAGGGGACTCCTACGAGCAGTACTTC.

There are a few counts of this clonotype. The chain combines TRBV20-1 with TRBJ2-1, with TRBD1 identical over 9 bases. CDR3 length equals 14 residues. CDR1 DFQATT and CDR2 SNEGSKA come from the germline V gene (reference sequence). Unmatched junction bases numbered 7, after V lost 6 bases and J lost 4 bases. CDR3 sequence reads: CSAYRDRVYNEQFF. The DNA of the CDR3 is TGCAGTGCATACCGGGACAGGGTTTACAATGAGCAGTTCTTC.

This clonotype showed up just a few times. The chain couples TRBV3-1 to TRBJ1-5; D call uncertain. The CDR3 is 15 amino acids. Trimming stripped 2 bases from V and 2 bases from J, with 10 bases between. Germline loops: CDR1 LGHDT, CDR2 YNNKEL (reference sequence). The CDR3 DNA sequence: TGTGCCAGCAGCCAATTGCCTTTCGGCAATCAGCCCCAGCATTTT. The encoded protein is CASSQLPFGNQPQHF.